This T cell receptor (beta chain) was profiled in a study of radiation and T cells in renal cell carcinoma. Study background: Nephrectomy followed 15 Gy stereotactic body radiation by 4 weeks.

TCRdb keeps only in-frame clones here, not all; method: immunoSEQ multiplex PCR. Counted here are around 130,000 clones, roughly 91% occurring once; the ten biggest clones make up 5% to 6.5%. V was clipped by 3 bases and J by 13 bases, with 20 bases between them. The CDR3 contains 13 residues. Germline-derived CDR1 and CDR2 are SGHDT and YYEEEE. With regard to this clone: What it recognizes is unknown.

Whole-study findings and limits: From baseline, blood top tumor clonotypes peaked at 2 weeks post-radiation.

As to time point: blood 2 weeks post-SBRT. The treatment is: 15 Gy SBRT to primary tumor, nephrectomy 4 weeks later. Material: blood, obtained from a patient whose treatment included radiotherapy and nephrectomy. The chain is built from TRBV5-6 and TRBJ2-7, with D perhaps being TRBD1 or TRBD2 (7 bases each). The origin of this receptor is a woman in her seventies with renal cell carcinoma. CDR3 in amino acids: CASSSPGRGLLYF. The CDR3 region has the DNA TGTGCCAGCAGCTCTCCGGGGAGGGGGCTATTATACTTC.